Included here is one T cell receptor (beta chain) sequence, with context. The antigen remains undetermined. The sample originates from a study of T cell responses to AZD1222 COVID-19 vaccine. The overall study: Pooled samples include second doses given at about 4 or 12 weeks.

Study-level results: Among AZD1222 vaccinees, only six or seven were seropositive at baseline. Two AZD1222 doses significantly raised spike-specific TCR breadth and depth over controls.

The CDR3 is made up of 15 amino acids. V lost 4 bases and J lost 5, with 15 bases in between. Germline loops: CDR1 MNHNS, CDR2 SASEGT. This table comes from immunoSEQ multiplex PCR, and its TCRdb copy is limited to in-frame clones, with some not included. This table has 96,000 or so clones, roughly 88% appearing once. This TCR derives from an adult in good health. The sample was peripheral blood, taken on day 0 of AZD1222 vaccination. The J gene is TRBJ2-1, the V gene TRBV6-1, with D possibly called TRBD1 or TRBD2 (5 bases each). The CDR3 sequence: CASSAAPGQNNEQFF. The CDR3 region has the DNA TGTGCCAGCAGTGCAGCCCCGGGGCAGAACAATGAGCAGTTCTTC.